Listed below are T cell receptor beta chains from one sample, sequenced in a study of blood T cell repertoires in COVID-19. Clones were read by immunoSEQ multiplex PCR, and TCRdb kept only the in-frame ones, dropping some. The data show approximately 170,000 clones, roughly 88% seen once. Specimen: peripheral blood. The receptors were sampled from a man aged 80 or over with COVID-19, enrolled during active disease. The CDR3 runs from the conserved cysteine through the conserved F or W. A D gene is named only where the DNA matches it firmly. The size entry is marked missing in some rows and otherwise reads once, few, many or a size class.

>TRBJ2-7|.|.|TRBV6-1
CASSDFYSGAYEQYF
TGTGCCAGCAGTGATTTCTATAGCGGAGCCTACGAGCAGTACTTC
>TRBJ1-2|.|.|TRBV15
CATSRDGAWGYTF
TGTGCCACCAGCAGAGATGGGGCATGGGGCTACACCTTC
>TRBJ2-7|TRBD1|.|TRBV10-3
CAISGTGQGQYF
TGTGCCATCAGTGGGACAGGCCAGGGGCAGTACTTC
>TRBJ2-7|.|.|TRBV19
CASSITGLAYEQYF
TGTGCCAGTAGTATAACGGGGTTGGCCTACGAGCAGTACTTC
>TRBJ2-7|TRBD1|.|TRBV27
CASSPGQGTKGSYEQYF
TGTGCCAGCAGTCCGGGACAGGGGACGAAGGGAAGCTACGAGCAGTACTTC
>TRBJ2-7|.|.|TRBV7-8
CASSPRTWGYEQYF
TGTGCCAGCAGCCCCCGGACATGGGGCTACGAGCAGTACTTC
>TRBJ2-3|.|.|TRBV9
CASSTTTGGTDTQYF
TGTGCCAGCAGCACGACGACGGGGGGCACAGATACGCAGTATTTT
>TRBJ2-1|TRBD2|.|TRBV10-1
CASLGTSGVHNEQFF
TGCGCCAGCCTAGGGACTAGCGGGGTCCACAATGAGCAGTTCTTC
>TRBJ1-2|.|.|TRBV6-6
CASSPRRGSGEGYGYTF
TGTGCCAGCAGTCCCAGGAGGGGGTCAGGGGAGGGCTATGGCTACACCTTC
>TRBJ2-5|TRBD2|.|TRBV5-1
CASSLLAGGLLSETQYF
TGCGCCAGCAGCTTGCTAGCGGGGGGGCTTCTATCAGAGACCCAGTACTTC
>TRBJ1-2|TRBD1|.|TRBV11-2
CASSFTGQAYGYTF
TGTGCCAGCAGCTTTACAGGACAGGCCTATGGCTACACCTTC
>TRBJ2-3|.|.|TRBV3-1/TRBV3-2
CASSHAVSDTQYF
TGTGCCAGCAGCCATGCAGTCTCCGATACGCAGTATTTT
>TRBJ1-3|TRBD1|few|TRBV4-2
CASSQRYGTGGLVSSGNTIYF
TGTGCCAGCAGCCAACGATACGGGACAGGGGGCCTTGTTAGCTCTGGAAACACCATATATTTT
>TRBJ2-6|.|.|TRBV6-2/TRBV6-3
CASSHRFRGTPGANVLTF
TGTGCCAGCAGCCACCGGTTCAGGGGAACACCTGGGGCCAACGTCCTGACTTTC
>TRBJ1-5|.|.|TRBV15
CATSRGQGNQPQHF
TGTGCCACCAGCAGAGGACAGGGCAATCAGCCCCAGCATTTT
>TRBJ2-2|TRBD2|.|TRBV7-3
CASSFPHGGGNTGELFF
TGTGCCAGCAGCTTTCCCCATGGCGGGGGGAACACCGGGGAGCTGTTTTTT
>TRBJ1-2|.|few|TRBV20-1
CSVGDGYTF
TGCAGTGTCGGGGATGGCTACACCTTC
>TRBJ1-1|.|.|TRBV20-1
CSASRSATEAFF
TGCAGTGCTAGTAGGTCAGCGACTGAAGCTTTCTTT
>TRBJ1-1|.|.|TRBV4-1
CASSRDFGTEAFF
TGCGCCAGCAGTCGGGACTTCGGCACTGAAGCTTTCTTT
>TRBJ1-1|.|.|TRBV18
CASSPNREQTEAFF
TGTGCCAGCTCACCCAACAGGGAACAGACTGAAGCTTTCTTT
>TRBJ2-3|.|.|TRBV3-1/TRBV3-2
CASSQRSVFTDTQYF
TGTGCCAGCAGCCAACGATCGGTTTTCACAGATACGCAGTATTTT
>TRBJ1-3|.|.|TRBV7-9
CASSSTVSSGNTIYF
TGTGCCAGCAGCTCCACTGTGAGCTCTGGAAACACCATATATTTT
>TRBJ1-1|.|.|TRBV11-2
CASSLIADWNTEAFF
TGTGCCAGCAGCTTAATTGCAGACTGGAACACTGAAGCTTTCTTT
>TRBJ1-5|.|.|TRBV28
CASSSRTQSGSQPQHF
TGTGCCAGCAGTTCTAGGACCCAATCGGGGAGTCAGCCCCAGCATTTT